A single sample is the source of the 15 T cell receptor beta chains below, sequenced in a study of human T cells and chemical hapten exposure. TCRdb re-called the RACE reads through MiXCR, storing one row per CDR3 protein. The sample consists of 190,000 or so distinct CDR3 sequences, under 35% of them appearing once. Indicated time point: pre-sensitization, week 0. Treatment denoted: therapeutic diphenylcyclopropenone sensitization with weekly scalp DPC. Sequencing was performed on whole blood, taken in connection with sensitization to the hapten diphenylcyclopropenone (DPC). The receptors originated from a woman between 25 and 40 years old with alopecia areata. Some clones in this sample may be carry-over from other donors' samples.

The rearrangement links TRBV6-5 to TRBJ1-4; D is undetermined. Germline CDR1 MNHEY, CDR2 SVGAGI. V gave up 5 bases and J gave up 8 bases, with 15 bases separating them. The CDR3 consists of 14 residues. The CDR3 coding sequence is TGTGCCAGCAGTCCGGTCCTTGCAAAGGAAAAACTGTTTTTT. It specifies CASSPVLAKEKLFF.

The chain links TRBV14 to TRBJ2-7, with D perhaps matching TRBD1 (6 bases). Germline V lookup: CDR1 SGHDN, CDR2 FVKESK. Trimming cost V 7 bases and J 2 bases, with 18 bases left between them. This CDR3 has 15 amino acids. The CDR3 here is CASNKGGTGPYEQYF. The CDR3 DNA reads TGTGCCAGCAACAAGGGCGGCACAGGGCCCTACGAGCAGTACTTC.

This chain uses TRBV2 with TRBJ1-1; D is unresolved. The V gene's germline CDR1 is SNHLY and CDR2 FYNNEI. The CDR3 runs to 13 residues. V was trimmed by 11 bases and J by 1 base, leaving 14 bases between them. The CDR3 coding sequence is TGTGCCTCCTCCGGAGGGAAGAACACTGAAGCTTTCTTT. Its translation: CASSGGKNTEAFF.

J is TRBJ2-1 and V is TRBV6-2 or TRBV6-3; no clear D. The CDR3 runs 15 residues. The V and J ends lost 3 bases and 0 bases respectively, with 9 bases between them. From germline, CDR1 is MNHEY and CDR2 SVGEGT. The CDR3 bases are TGTGCCAGCAGTTATTCGAGAAGCTCCTACAATGAGCAGTTCTTC. Residues: CASSYSRSSYNEQFF.

In this sample, this clonotype turned up a few times. Here the CDR3 DNA reads TGTGCCAGCAGCTTGGGTCGAGCATCAGCGGGGGTTCCCTACGAGCAGTACTTC. Amino acids: CASSLGRASAGVPYEQYF. The rearrangement uses TRBV5-5 and TRBJ2-7, with TRBD2 matching over 8 bases. The V gene's germline CDR1 is SGHKS and CDR2 YYEKEE (reference sequence). V lost 0 bases to trimming and J lost 2 bases; unmatched junction nucleotides: 13. The CDR3 covers 18 residues.

The chain combines TRBV5-1 with TRBJ1-3; 9 bases align to TRBD1. This CDR3 region has 18 residues. The junction had 7 bases not matched to a gene; V was cut back by 0 bases and J by 0 bases. CDR1 is SGHRS and CDR2 is YFSETQ in the germline V gene. The CDR3 spells CASSLGQQGATSGNTIYF. The CDR3 nucleotides are TGCGCCAGCAGCTTGGGTCAACAGGGGGCAACCTCTGGAAACACCATATATTTT.

The gene calls are TRBV5-1 and TRBJ1-4; D remains unclear. The germline V and J ends were trimmed by 7 bases and 0 bases, with 10 bases remaining between them. Germline values: CDR1 SGHRS, CDR2 YFSETQ. The CDR3 has 14 residues. Here the CDR3 reads CASAGSATNEKLFF. CDR3 bases: TGCGCCAGCGCCGGATCGGCAACTAATGAAAAACTGTTTTTT.

CDR3 protein: CASSSSGTVNTGELFF. The DNA for the CDR3 is TGTGCCAGCAGTTCCTCTGGGACAGTCAACACCGGGGAGCTGTTTTTT. The V call is TRBV6-2 or TRBV6-3, the J call TRBJ2-2, with TRBD1 matching 7 bases. There are 16 residues in the CDR3. After removal of 4 bases from V and 2 bases from J, the junction contained 7 bases not matched to a gene. The germline gives CDR1 MNHEY, CDR2 SVGEGT.

The sample holds one count of this clonotype. The chain joins TRBV4-1 to TRBJ2-1; perhaps TRBD2 as D (5 bases). Germline CDR1 MGHRA, CDR2 YSYEKL. The CDR3 is 13 residues long. Trimming removed 3 bases at V and 8 bases at J, with 11 bases between. CDR3: CASSHVSGDEQFF. The DNA for the CDR3 is TGCGCCAGCAGCCATGTATCCGGGGATGAGCAGTTCTTC.

The chain is built from TRBV5-1 and TRBJ2-5, with TRBD2 as a possible D gene (5 bases). The V and J ends lost 3 bases and 7 bases respectively, with 16 bases between them. The germline CDR1 and CDR2 sequences are SGHRS and YFSETQ. This CDR3 is 14 amino acids long. CDR3 protein: CASSSNRLRGTQYF. CDR3 DNA: TGCGCCAGCAGCTCTAATAGGCTACGGGGGACCCAGTACTTC.

The chain links TRBV7-9 to TRBJ2-2, with a tentative D call TRBD1 (5 bases). This CDR3 is built from 18 residues. CDR1 SEHNR and CDR2 FQNEAQ come from the germline V gene (reference sequence). V lost 2 bases and J lost 6, with 22 bases in between. The CDR3 DNA reads TGTGCCAGCAGCTTAAGTGTCCGACAAGGACACGGTCCCGGGGAGCTGTTTTTT. The encoded protein is CASSLSVRQGHGPGELFF.

This clonotype has just a few counts. The CDR3 region is CASSQEVGGYNSPLHF. The CDR3 nucleotides are TGCGCCAGCAGCCAAGAGGTGGGCGGCTATAATTCACCCCTCCACTTT. The rearrangement joins TRBV4-3 to TRBJ1-6; D is unresolved. The CDR3 consists of 16 residues. Germline V gene lookup returns CDR1 LGHNA and CDR2 YSLEER. V was cut by 0 bases and J by 3 bases, with 9 bases left in between.

This clonotype was seen a handful of times. This chain uses TRBV7-2 with TRBJ2-7; 11 nucleotides align to TRBD2. The CDR3 is made up of 16 amino acids. Germline V gene sequence: CDR1 SGHTA, CDR2 FQGNSA. The trim removed 6 bases at V and 5 bases at J, leaving 12 bases unmatched. The CDR3 coding sequence is TGTGCCAGCAGTACTAGCGGGGGAAGCCGAATCCACGAGCAGTACTTC. Translated, it gives CASSTSGGSRIHEQYF.

This clonotype was detected a few times. V gene TRBV29-1 combines with J gene TRBJ2-2; a weak D match, TRBD2 (6 bases). V was trimmed by 2 bases and J by 7 bases, leaving 14 bases between them. This CDR3 is built from 14 residues. Germline CDR1 reads SQVTM; CDR2 reads ANQGSEA. The CDR3 DNA is TGCAGCGTTGAAATAGGAGGGGTAATCGGGGAGCTGTTTTTT. As protein: CSVEIGGVIGELFF.

This rearrangement joins TRBV7-2 to TRBJ2-3; D is tentatively TRBD1 or TRBD2 (5 bases each). With 4 bases removed from V and 8 bases from J, the gap between germline ends came to 13 bases. Germline CDR1 reads SGHTA; CDR2 reads FQGNSA. The length of the CDR3 is 13 residues. The CDR3 DNA reads TGTGCCAGCAGCTCGCAGGGAGTTGGTACGCAGTATTTT. Residues: CASSSQGVGTQYF.